One sample yielded the 2 T cell receptor beta chains listed below, sequenced in a study of response to subunit inactivated influenza vaccine. MiXCR, applied by TCRdb to the RT-PCR reads, yields one record per CDR3 protein. The profile shows about 650,000 distinct CDR3 sequences, 11% to 15% of them singletons. The sample was PBMCs from blood, taken roughly 15 days before vaccination. These receptors all stem from a man between 45 and 60 years old who received an inactivated influenza vaccine.

This chain joins TRBV6-2 or TRBV6-3 and TRBJ2-7, with D maybe TRBD1 (5 bases). Trimming shortened V by 5 bases and J by 3 bases, and 11 bases separated the two germline ends. The CDR3 runs to 13 residues. Germline-derived CDR1 and CDR2 are MNHEY and SVGEGT. CDR3 in DNA: TGTGCCAGCAGTCTTACAGGAATCTACGAGCAGTACTTC. Amino acid sequence: CASSLTGIYEQYF.

This clonotype has ten or more counts. The rearrangement links TRBV12-3 or TRBV12-4 to TRBJ1-2; TRBD1 matches 10 bases. V dropped 1 base and J dropped 4; count of bases not matched to a gene: 0. CDR3 length: 14 residues. CDR3 DNA: TGTGCCAGCAGTTTAGGGACAGGGGGCTATGGCTACACCTTC. Its translation is CASSLGTGGYGYTF.